This T cell receptor (beta chain) was captured by sequencing in a study of spatial heterogeneity in lung cancer. Study details: Each time, sequencing found more beta-chain sequences than alpha-chain sequences. Overall study findings and caveats: Mutation counts in tumors were tracked by counts of expanded intratumoral alpha and beta TCRs. Nonsynonymous mutations, ubiquitous and regional, were tracked respectively by counts of ubiquitous and regional expanded TCRs.

The V end lost 0 bases, the J end lost 6 bases, and 15 bases lay between the germline ends. Germline V lookup: CDR1 MNHEY, CDR2 SVGAGI. CDR3 length: 17 residues. This clonotype was found a few times. No antigen is known for it. The time point is: sample taken at primary tumor resection. Without sorting, whole RNA was sequenced from tumor, nontumor lung or frozen PBMC. TCR cDNA molecules each had a unique molecular identifier. MiXCR, applied by TCRdb to the 5' RACE reads, yields one record per CDR3 protein. This table holds 15,000 to 20,000 distinct CDR3 sequences, more than 6.5% found once. The sample consisted of lung tumor tissue, taken at surgery. The J gene is TRBJ1-6, the V gene TRBV6-5; perhaps TRBD1 as D (6 bases). The source is a female donor with early-stage non-small cell lung cancer. CDR3 in amino acids: CASSYSLPGEANSPLHF. CDR3 bases: TGTGCCAGCAGTTACTCACTCCCAGGGGAGGCTAATTCACCCCTCCACTTT.